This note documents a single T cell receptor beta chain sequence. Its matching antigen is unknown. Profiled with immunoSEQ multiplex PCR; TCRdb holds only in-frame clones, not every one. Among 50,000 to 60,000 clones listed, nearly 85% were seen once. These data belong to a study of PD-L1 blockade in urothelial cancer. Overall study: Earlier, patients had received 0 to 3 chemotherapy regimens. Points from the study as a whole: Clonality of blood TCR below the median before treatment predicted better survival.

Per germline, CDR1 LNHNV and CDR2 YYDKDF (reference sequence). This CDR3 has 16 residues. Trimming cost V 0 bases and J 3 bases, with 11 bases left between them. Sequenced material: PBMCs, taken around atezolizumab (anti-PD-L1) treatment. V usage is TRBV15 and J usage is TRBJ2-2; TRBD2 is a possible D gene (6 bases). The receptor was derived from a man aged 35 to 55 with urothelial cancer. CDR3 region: CATSRDTGLYTGELFF. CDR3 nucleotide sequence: TGTGCCACCAGCAGAGATACGGGACTCTACACCGGGGAGCTGTTTTTT.